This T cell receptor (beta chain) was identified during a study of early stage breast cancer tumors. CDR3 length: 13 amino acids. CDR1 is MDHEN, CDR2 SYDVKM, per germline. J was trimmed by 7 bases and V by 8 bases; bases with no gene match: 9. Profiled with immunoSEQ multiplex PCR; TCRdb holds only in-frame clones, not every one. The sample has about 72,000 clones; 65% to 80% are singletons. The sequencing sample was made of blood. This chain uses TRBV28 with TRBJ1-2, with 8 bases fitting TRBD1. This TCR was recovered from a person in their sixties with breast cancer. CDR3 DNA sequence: TGTGCCAGCGCTCGGGGCAGGGGGCTTGGCTACACCTTC. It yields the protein CASARGRGLGYTF.